These 21 T cell receptor beta chains were all obtained from the same sample, sequenced in a study of blood T cell repertoires in COVID-19. The repertoire was sequenced with immunoSEQ multiplex PCR; TCRdb's copy has only in-frame clones and lacks some. This sample has roughly 220,000 clones, with approximately 78% found just once. What was sequenced was peripheral blood. These receptors came from an elderly woman with COVID-19, enrolled during active disease.

The chain couples TRBV18 to TRBJ1-1, with D unresolved. There are 13 residues in the CDR3. Trimming took off 6 bases at V and 6 bases at J, with 14 bases between the two ends. Germline V gene sequence: CDR1 KGHSH, CDR2 LQKENI. The CDR3 is CASSPTGNPEAFF. Written as DNA, the CDR3 is TGTGCCAGCTCTCCGACTGGAAACCCTGAAGCTTTCTTT.

The V and J genes are TRBV5-1 and TRBJ2-5; 9 positions match TRBD2. Trimming at V came to 6 bases and at J to 0 bases, leaving 0 bases not matched to a gene. This CDR3 contains 13 residues. Germline V gives CDR1 SGHRS, CDR2 YFSETQ. The CDR3 nucleotides read TGCGCCAGCAAGCGGGGGGACCAAGAGACCCAGTACTTC. Encoded protein: CASKRGDQETQYF.

The chain uses TRBV6-6 and TRBJ2-7, with 13 bases lining up with TRBD2. The V gene end was trimmed by 6 bases and the J gene end by 2 bases; junction bases not matched to a gene: 13. CDR1 MNHNY and CDR2 SVGAGI come from the germline V gene (reference sequence). The CDR3 spans 18 residues. CDR3 sequence reads: CASSRARLAGGKTYEQYF. CDR3 nucleotides: TGTGCCAGCAGCCGAGCCCGACTAGCGGGGGGTAAGACCTACGAGCAGTACTTC.

V gene TRBV5-4 combines with J gene TRBJ1-2; TRBD1 agrees at 8 bases. CDR1 is SGHNT and CDR2 is YYREEE in the germline V gene (reference sequence). V lost 2 bases and J lost 7; bases outside the gene matches: 10. The CDR3 runs 15 residues. The CDR3 DNA reads TGTGCCAGCAGCTTTCAAAGACAGGGGACGGCTGGCTACACCTTC. This codes for CASSFQRQGTAGYTF.

The chain couples TRBV27 to TRBJ2-5, with D tentatively TRBD2 (6 bases). V lost 6 bases and J 2 bases, leaving 10 bases between the germline ends. CDR1 and CDR2 from the germline V gene are MNHEY and SMNVEV (reference sequence). The CDR3 length is 13 residues. The CDR3 DNA reads TGTGCCAGCAGCCGGAGGGAGCAAGAGACCCAGTACTTC. Amino acid sequence: CASSRREQETQYF.

J is TRBJ2-3 and V is TRBV30, with 8 bases fitting TRBD2. Germline V CDR1 and CDR2: GTSNPN, SVGIG (reference sequence). The CDR3 is made up of 16 amino acids. The trim removed 4 bases at V and 5 bases at J, leaving 14 bases unmatched. CDR3 sequence: CAWTSSRRLAGDTQYF. For the CDR3, the DNA is TGTGCCTGGACCTCCTCAAGGAGGCTAGCGGGAGATACGCAGTATTTT.

This clone was detected only once. V and J are TRBV7-9 and TRBJ2-7; D is possibly TRBD2 (5 bases). In germline, CDR1 is SEHNR, CDR2 FQNEAQ (reference sequence). Trimming shortened V by 8 bases and J by 5 bases, and 13 bases separated the two germline ends. This CDR3 is 12 amino acids long. The CDR3, as DNA: TGTGCCAGCGGGAGAGGGAAAGACGAGCAGTACTTC. Its protein product is CASGRGKDEQYF.

V gene TRBV5-1 combines with J gene TRBJ2-2; D possibly corresponds to TRBD1 (6 bases). This CDR3 has 18 residues. The V end lost 0 bases, the J end lost 0 bases, and 15 bases lay between the germline ends. CDR1 is SGHRS and CDR2 is YFSETQ in the germline V gene. CDR3 residues: CASSLAGWGHTNTGELFF. For the CDR3, the DNA is TGCGCCAGCAGCTTGGCCGGTTGGGGACATACGAACACCGGGGAGCTGTTTTTT.

V and J are TRBV28 and TRBJ1-1, with D perhaps TRBD1 (5 bases). The CDR3 runs to 10 residues. In germline, CDR1 is MDHEN, CDR2 SYDVKM. The V end lost 10 bases, the J end lost 8 bases, and 11 bases lay between the germline ends. The CDR3 nucleotides are TGTGCCACCGTTCCAGGGGAAGCTTTCTTT. Encoded protein: CATVPGEAFF.

The genes are TRBV28 and TRBJ1-2, with 9 bases fitting TRBD1. CDR3 length equals 13 residues. Germline CDR1 is MDHEN and CDR2 is SYDVKM. V trimming: 5 bases; J trimming: 7 bases; junction bases outside the gene matches: 5. CDR3 nucleotides: TGTGCCAGCAGTCCGGGGACAGGGTTTGGCTACACCTTC. This sequence encodes CASSPGTGFGYTF.

The rearrangement uses TRBV5-1 and TRBJ2-1; D unclear. This CDR3 is 18 amino acids long. The ends were cut back, 0 bases at V and 0 bases at J, with 16 bases in the middle. Per the germline V gene, CDR1 is SGHRS and CDR2 is YFSETQ. The chain's CDR3 is CASSLASGYQSSYNEQFF. CDR3 nucleotides: TGCGCCAGCAGCTTGGCCTCAGGCTACCAGAGCTCCTACAATGAGCAGTTCTTC.

The rearrangement uses TRBV29-1 and TRBJ2-5; weak D call: TRBD1 (6 bases). Germline V CDR1 and CDR2: SQVTM, ANQGSEA. The V gene lost 4 bases and the J gene lost 5 bases, with 11 bases spanning the gap. The CDR3 is 12 amino acids. CDR3 DNA: TGCAGCGTTGTGGGGGCAATGGAGACCCAGTACTTC. This sequence encodes CSVVGAMETQYF.

This chain uses TRBV28 with TRBJ1-4; D remains unclear. Between the trimmed V and J ends, which lost 3 bases and 4 bases, there was a span of 15 bases. The CDR3 has 16 residues. Germline CDR1 reads MDHEN; CDR2 reads SYDVKM. This chain's CDR3 is CASSLSGMGFNEKLFF. In DNA, the CDR3 is TGTGCCAGCAGTTTGTCGGGGATGGGATTTAATGAAAAACTGTTTTTT. Combining the CDR3 with reference TRBV28 and TRBJ1-4 gives the whole variable domain DVKVTQSSRYLVKRTGEKVFLECVQDMDHENMFWYRQDPGLGLRLIYFSYDVKMKEKGDIPEGYSVSREKKERFSLILESASTNQTSMYLCASSLSGMGFNEKLFFGSGTQLSVL.

The chain recombines TRBV5-1 with TRBJ2-3; 8 bases are shared with TRBD1. CDR3 length: 15 residues. V lost 2 bases, J lost 3 bases, and 5 bases stayed unmatched. Germline assignment: CDR1 SGHRS and CDR2 YFSETQ. DNA for the CDR3: TGCGCCAGCAGCTTAGGGACAGGATGGACAGATACGCAGTATTTT. Translation gives CASSLGTGWTDTQYF.

This rearrangement joins TRBV2 to TRBJ2-1; unclear D gene. The germline V gene encodes CDR1 SNHLY and CDR2 FYNNEI. The CDR3 has 14 residues. V was cut by 6 bases and J by 0 bases, with 9 bases left in between. The CDR3, as DNA: TGTGCCAGCAGGAGCCTTAGCTCCTACAATGAGCAGTTCTTC. Its translation: CASRSLSSYNEQFF.

This clone has at least ten counts. J is TRBJ1-1 and V is TRBV11-2, with a tentative D call TRBD1 (5 bases). The V and J ends lost 5 bases and 5 bases respectively, with 15 bases between them. Germline V gene lookup returns CDR1 SGHAT and CDR2 FQNNGV. The CDR3 spans 14 residues. The CDR3 DNA is TGTGCCAGCAGCCGTCCCGTCAGGGAAACTGAAGCTTTCTTT. Protein sequence: CASSRPVRETEAFF.

V usage is TRBV4-2 and J usage is TRBJ2-1, with D maybe TRBD2 (5 bases). Between the trimmed V and J ends, which lost 0 bases and 0 bases, there was a span of 9 bases. The CDR3 is made up of 16 amino acids. The V gene's germline CDR1 is LGHNA and CDR2 YNFKEQ. CDR3 bases: TGTGCCAGCAGCCAAGAGTTGGCGGGCTCCTACAATGAGCAGTTCTTC. Protein: CASSQELAGSYNEQFF.

The V call is TRBV7-9, the J call TRBJ2-7, with 7 bases aligning to TRBD1. Germline assignment: CDR1 SEHNR and CDR2 FQNEAQ (reference sequence). The CDR3 runs 15 residues. V was clipped by 5 bases and J by 4 bases; unmatched bases: 11. DNA for the CDR3: TGTGCCAGCAGCAAAAAAGGGGGCGAAGGGTACGAGCAGTACTTC. It specifies CASSKKGGEGYEQYF.

The CDR3 bases are TGTGCCAGCCGACAGGGCCCCCAGACATACAATGAGCAGTTCTTC. The encoded protein is CASRQGPQTYNEQFF. V gene TRBV2 combines with J gene TRBJ2-1, with TRBD1 identical over 7 bases. CDR3 size: 15 residues. The ends lost 8 bases at V and 4 bases at J; junction bases unmatched: 11. Germline lookup yields CDR1 SNHLY and CDR2 FYNNEI.

The sample holds one count of this clone. The chain carries TRBV10-3 and TRBJ2-7; 9 bases line up with TRBD2. Trimming removed 3 bases from V and 2 bases from J; junction bases left unmatched: 11. Germline CDR1 ENHRY, CDR2 SYGVKD. The CDR3 spans 17 residues. This chain's CDR3 is CAISDRARPSGAYEQYF. Here the CDR3 DNA reads TGTGCCATCAGTGATCGAGCTAGGCCTAGCGGGGCCTACGAGCAGTACTTC.

The chain joins TRBV7-3 to TRBJ2-1; 7 positions match TRBD2. The germline V gene has CDR1 SGHTA and CDR2 FQGTGA. CDR3 length: 14 amino acids. V trimming: 5 bases; J trimming: 9 bases; junction bases outside the gene matches: 10. The CDR3 region is CASSPGGQTAEQFF. The DNA for the CDR3 is TGTGCCAGCAGCCCGGGGGGTCAGACCGCTGAGCAGTTCTTC.